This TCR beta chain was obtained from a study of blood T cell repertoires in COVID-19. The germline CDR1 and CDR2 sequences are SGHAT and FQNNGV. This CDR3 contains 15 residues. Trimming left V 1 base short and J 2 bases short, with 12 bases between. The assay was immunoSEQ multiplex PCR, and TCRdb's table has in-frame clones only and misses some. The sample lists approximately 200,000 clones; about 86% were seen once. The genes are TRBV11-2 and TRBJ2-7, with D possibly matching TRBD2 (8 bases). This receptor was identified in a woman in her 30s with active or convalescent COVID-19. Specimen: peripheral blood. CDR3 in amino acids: CASSLVSGTAYEQYF. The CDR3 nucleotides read TGTGCCAGCAGCTTAGTTAGCGGGACAGCCTACGAGCAGTACTTC.